This T cell receptor beta chain was found in a study of blood T cell repertoires in COVID-19. Per the original methods: How many nucleated cells were present was estimated from reference gene primer amplification. Sequenced by immunoSEQ multiplex PCR; TCRdb stores in-frame clones only, minus some. The V and J calls and the clone size are those of that table, but D and trimming were determined from the DNA. The table shows 150,000 to 200,000 clones, with 84% occurring only once. This CDR3 contains 15 residues. Germline-derived CDR1 and CDR2 are SGHRS and YFSETQ. J lost 1 base, V lost 4 bases, and 6 bases had no gene match.

Sequencing was done on a sample of peripheral blood. The receptor comes from a woman aged 80 or older with acute or convalescent COVID-19. The chain recombines TRBV5-1 with TRBJ1-1, with 8 bases matching TRBD1. DNA for the CDR3: TGCGCCAGCAGCGGAGGACAGGGTGGGAACACTGAAGCTTTCTTT. Translated, it gives CASSGGQGGNTEAFF. Supplemented by reference TRBV5-1 and TRBJ1-1, the full variable domain reads KAGVTQTPRYLIKTRGQQVTLSCSPISGHRSVSWYQQTPGQGLQFLFEYFSETQRNKGNFPGRFSGRQFSNSRSEMNVSTLELGDSALYLCASSGGQGGNTEAFFGQGTRLTVV.